Below are 3 T cell receptor beta chains sequenced from a single sample in a study of OX40 agonist ivuxolimab in advanced cancers. TCRdb keeps only in-frame clones here, not all; method: immunoSEQ multiplex PCR. The table shows around 94,000 clones, with roughly 90% occurring only once. Material: CD4+ or CD8+ T cells sorted from blood, obtained in a trial of the OX40 agonist ivuxolimab. Receptors were obtained from an adult with an advanced solid tumor such as melanoma, head and neck, liver or kidney cancer.

V gene TRBV4-1 combines with J gene TRBJ2-1, with D uncertain. Trimming removed 1 base at V and 4 bases at J, with 2 bases between. This CDR3 contains 12 residues. Per germline, CDR1 MGHRA and CDR2 YSYEKL. The chain's CDR3 is CASSQGYNEQFF. The DNA of the CDR3 is TGCGCCAGCAGCCAAGGATACAATGAGCAGTTCTTC.

This chain uses TRBV4-3 with TRBJ2-3, with D uncertain. With 0 bases removed from V and 8 bases from J, the gap between germline ends came to 12 bases. This CDR3 contains 14 residues. Germline CDR1 is LGHNA and CDR2 is YSLEER. The CDR3 here is CASSQDSASATQYF. The CDR3 coding sequence is TGCGCCAGCAGCCAAGACTCAGCCTCCGCTACGCAGTATTTT.

The chain employs TRBV5-8 and TRBJ2-5; 8 bases are a match to TRBD1. The J segment lost 7 bases and the V segment lost 0 bases, leaving 11 bases of the junction unmatched. This CDR3 is 16 amino acids long. Germline CDR1 is SGHTS and CDR2 is YDEGEE. As DNA, the CDR3 is TGTGCCAGCAGCTTGGCCAGGGGGACAGGCCCTACGACCCAGTACTTC. As protein: CASSLARGTGPTTQYF.